The clone carrying this T cell receptor (beta chain) was seen a handful of times. Its specificity is not known. The PCR used 60 Vbeta and 13 Jbeta primers. Sequenced by immunoSEQ multiplex PCR; TCRdb stores in-frame clones only, minus some. The table lists roughly 100,000 clones, approximately 14% of them singletons. The data are from a study of cytomegalovirus exposure and HLA in healthy donors. General study results and limits: Among the most significant clusters, several appeared linked to common viral pathogens in a later analysis.

This CDR3 spans 14 amino acids. In germline, CDR1 is SGHAT, CDR2 FQNNGV. V was clipped by 0 bases and J by 8 bases; unmatched bases: 3. This clonotype originated in a female donor in good health and CMV-seronegative. The sample comprised PBMCs. The chain links TRBV11-2 to TRBJ1-2; 10 bases fit TRBD1. CDR3 amino acids: CASSLEGDRGGYTF. The CDR3 nucleotides are TGTGCCAGCAGCTTAGAAGGGGACAGGGGAGGCTACACCTTC.